A selection of T cell receptor beta chains follows, all from one sample in a study of T cells in Graves' hyperthyroidism and ophthalmopathy. From the multiplex PCR reads, TCRdb called clonotypes with MiXCR, one entry per CDR3 protein. The sample shows some 600,000 distinct CDR3 sequences, about 15% of them seen only once. The sequenced material came from blood. The origin of the receptors is a woman in her twenties or thirties with Graves' hyperthyroidism that later progressed to Graves' ophthalmopathy. CDR3s include the opening cysteine and the closing phenylalanine or tryptophan. Fields, in order: J gene, CDR3 length, V gene, CDR3 protein.

>TRBJ2-3|13|TRBV12-5
CAATSGSTDTQYF
>TRBJ1-6|14|TRBV14
CASSQEVPRAPLHF
>TRBJ1-4|16|TRBV28
CASRPLDGATNEKLFF
>TRBJ2-1|17|TRBV28
CASSLFRITGRASSQFF
>TRBJ1-1|13|TRBV15
CATSKQYVEEAFF
>TRBJ2-4|13|TRBV5-5
CASSLGQGNIQYF
>TRBJ2-1|14|TRBV20-1
CSAPRAGGPNEQFF
>TRBJ2-7|16|TRBV4-2
CASSQDISAISYEQYF
>TRBJ2-7|14|TRBV20-1
CSANVGTGGREQYF
>TRBJ2-2|13|TRBV30
CAWYGPNTGELFF
>TRBJ1-5|13|TRBV29-1
CSVQEGFNQPQHF
>TRBJ2-2|16|TRBV9
CASSVVGQGHVGELFF
>TRBJ2-5|15|TRBV6-5
CASSYFPGPQETQYF
>TRBJ1-3|15|TRBV6-6
CASSYSRVSGNTIYF
>TRBJ2-3|12|TRBV20-1
CSAAYSGDTQYF
>TRBJ1-5|16|TRBV3-1
CASSQGGTGGNQPQHF
>TRBJ2-5|19|TRBV19
CASSIWGYGLAGERETQYF
>TRBJ1-1|14|TRBV7-8
CASSQWTAETEAFF
>TRBJ2-1|19|TRBV11-3
CASSLDFRIDRGSYNEQFF
>TRBJ2-2|13|TRBV28
CATTGAYTGELFF
>TRBJ2-2|15|TRBV6-2/TRBV6-3
CASISLGGGTGELFF
>TRBJ1-1|13|TRBV28
CATLPLPNTEAFF
>TRBJ2-1|14|TRBV9
CASRGGPGGDEQFF
>TRBJ2-1|15|TRBV30
CAWSQGLISYNEQFF
>TRBJ2-7|14|TRBV18
CASSLPGLAYEQYF
>TRBJ2-5|16|TRBV28
CASSLIGPPLQETQYF
>TRBJ2-7|15|TRBV11-3
CASSPLAGRSYEQYF
>TRBJ2-3|17|TRBV24-1
CATSDFVAGGRIDTQYF
>TRBJ2-7|15|TRBV7-3
CASSLSGGYSYEQYF
>TRBJ2-7|13|TRBV28
CASSNTPSYEQYF
>TRBJ1-4|16|TRBV6-1
CASSSNTGLGNEKLFF
>TRBJ2-2|18|TRBV3-1
CASSQVLGFWAATGELFF
>TRBJ1-6|15|TRBV7-9
CASSHRDTYNSPLHF
>TRBJ2-7|15|TRBV6-1
CASSYLGLGTYEQYF
>TRBJ1-1|14|TRBV4-1
CASSQSGQNTEAFF
>TRBJ1-2|16|TRBV4-3
CASSQVEGQLLYGYTF
>TRBJ1-5|15|TRBV7-2
CASSISGTGNQPQHF
>TRBJ2-3|16|TRBV28
CASSYDTGFSTDTQYF
>TRBJ2-7|14|TRBV10-3
CAITPGQTAYEQYF
>TRBJ2-7|14|TRBV28
CASSLIGNYYEQYF
>TRBJ2-3|18|TRBV12-3/TRBV12-4
CASSPPAGSGGEYDTQYF
>TRBJ2-2|19|TRBV2
CASSVLRTGSLGDTGELFF
>TRBJ1-1|14|TRBV18
CASSPRGEGTEAFF
>TRBJ2-3|16|TRBV5-1
CASSLGRDRVSDTQYF
>TRBJ1-3|12|TRBV4-3
CASRGAHTTIYF
>TRBJ2-1|14|TRBV28
CASSLGGTYNEQFF
>TRBJ1-2|16|TRBV5-1
CASSPTLGASSSGYTF
>TRBJ2-2|17|TRBV12-3/TRBV12-4
CASSFREMRFPTGELFF
>TRBJ1-3|16|TRBV6-5
CASSYSRESSGNTIYF